These 4 T cell receptor beta chains were all obtained from the same sample, sequenced in a study of T cells in Graves' hyperthyroidism and ophthalmopathy. RNA transcripts served as the template for amplifying TCR beta CDR3 regions. With the HTBI primer set, the TCR CDR3 went through a first round of RT-PCR. MiXCR, applied by TCRdb to the multiplex PCR reads, yields one record per CDR3 protein. Of around 56,000 distinct CDR3 sequences in the sample, around 53% are singletons; the top ten hold approximately 3.6%. Material for sequencing was blood. These receptors came from a woman in her fifties or sixties with Graves' ophthalmopathy.

This chain joins TRBV19 and TRBJ2-7; no clear D gene. The CDR3 length is 11 residues. Trimming cost V 3 bases and J 6 bases, with 6 bases left between them. Germline CDR1 reads LNHDA; CDR2 reads SQIVND (reference sequence). CDR3 loop: CASSMGVEQYF. DNA for the CDR3: TGTGCCAGTAGTATGGGCGTCGAGCAGTACTTC.

In its sample, this clonotype was seen many times. The chain carries TRBV4-2 and TRBJ1-5; D is unresolved. Trimming took off 4 bases at V and 4 bases at J, with 14 bases between the two ends. CDR1 is LGHNA, CDR2 YNFKEQ, per germline. CDR3 length: 15 residues. The CDR3 is CASSRETGRNQPQHF. DNA of the CDR3: TGTGCCAGCAGCCGAGAGACCGGCAGGAATCAGCCCCAGCATTTT.

In its sample, this clonotype was seen a few times. The chain couples TRBV7-9 to TRBJ1-2; 7 bases align to TRBD1. After removal of 5 bases from V and 12 bases from J, the junction contained 21 bases not matched to a gene. The CDR3 has 16 amino acids. Germline-derived CDR1 and CDR2 are SEHNR and FQNEAQ (reference sequence). Written as DNA, the CDR3 is TGTGCCAGCAGCCCTAGGCAGACAGGGTCGCCCTCTGGAAACACCTTC. Protein product: CASSPRQTGSPSGNTF.

As to this clonotype: This may come from a read error, since a much larger clone is one base off. The chain has TRBV6-5 and TRBJ1-5; 8 bases align to TRBD1. The V segment lost 6 bases and the J segment 4 bases; nucleotides outside the gene matches: 2. Germline V gene sequence: CDR1 MNHEY, CDR2 SVGAGI. The CDR3 is 13 amino acids. CDR3: CASRDRENQPQHF. DNA of the CDR3: TGTGCCAGCAGGGACAGGGAGAATCAGCCCCAGCATTTT.